This is a list of T cell receptor beta chains from one sample in a study of OX40 agonist ivuxolimab in advanced cancers. Generated by immunoSEQ multiplex PCR, the TCRdb table keeps only in-frame clones and is missing some. This table holds 25,000 to 30,000 clones, under 80% found once. The sample here was CD4+ or CD8+ T cells sorted from blood, taken in a trial of the OX40 agonist ivuxolimab. Receptor source: an adult with an advanced solid tumor such as melanoma, head and neck, liver or kidney cancer. Both conserved end residues are part of each CDR3. D genes are given only for firm matches. Where a row states a size, it is once, few, many or the class of an expanded clone; other rows omit it.

j_call	d_call	v_call	clone_size	cdr3_nt	cdr3_aa
TRBJ2-7	.	TRBV6-1	.	TGTGCCAGCAGTGAACCAGGGAACGAGCAGTACTTC	CASSEPGNEQYF
TRBJ2-7	.	TRBV27	once	TGTGCCAGCGGCGGGACAATCTACGAGCAGTACTTC	CASGGTIYEQYF
TRBJ2-5	.	TRBV4-2	.	TGTGCCAGCAGCCAACGGAAATCAGGAGATCAAGAGACCCAGTACTTC	CASSQRKSGDQETQYF
TRBJ1-1	.	TRBV6-1	.	TGTGCCAGCAGTGATAGGGGGTCCACTGAAGCTTTCTTT	CASSDRGSTEAFF
TRBJ2-1	TRBD1	TRBV5-4	.	TGTGCCAGCAGCTCGCAGGGACAGGGACTGGGGAATGAGCAGTTCTTC	CASSSQGQGLGNEQFF
TRBJ2-1	TRBD1	TRBV4-2	.	TGTGCCAGCAGCCAAGGGACAGGGGGTGGGTACAATGAGCAGTTCTTC	CASSQGTGGGYNEQFF
TRBJ2-7	.	TRBV4-2	.	TGTGCCAGCAGCCAAGATCTGGGGAGTGAGCAGTACTTC	CASSQDLGSEQYF
TRBJ2-5	TRBD2	TRBV7-8	.	TGTGCCAGCAGCTCTCCGGGGGGGGGTCAAGAGACCCAGTACTTC	CASSSPGGGQETQYF
TRBJ2-3	.	TRBV5-4	once	TGTGCCAGCAGCTTTATAGGGGGGAGGGATACGCAGTATTTT	CASSFIGGRDTQYF
TRBJ1-4	.	TRBV4-3	once	TGCGCCAGCAGCCAAGATAGCCGGCCCGGTGACGGTGAAAAACTGTTTTTT	CASSQDSRPGDGEKLFF